A selection of T cell receptor beta chains follows, all from one sample in a study of Ad26.COV2.S vaccination and SARS-CoV-2 variants. Clones were read by immunoSEQ multiplex PCR, and TCRdb kept only the in-frame ones, dropping some. This table has about 390,000 clones, approximately 90% appearing once. Sequenced material: peripheral blood, taken in a trial of Ad26.COV2.S vaccine versus placebo. The receptors were gathered from a person between 18 and 60 years old who received the Ad26.COV2.S COVID-19 vaccine or a placebo. CDR3s include the opening cysteine and the closing phenylalanine or tryptophan. D genes are given only for firm matches. Size tells how often a clone was seen (once, few, many) or the class of an expanded clone, and some rows leave it out.

D gene,J gene,V gene,clone size,CDR3 protein,CDR3 DNA
NA,TRBJ2-7,TRBV7-2,once,CANSEGHGGAYEQYF,TGTGCCAACAGCGAGGGGCATGGCGGAGCCTACGAGCAGTACTTC
NA,TRBJ2-7,TRBV4-1,once,CASSQVAGSVQHSYEQYF,TGCGCCAGCAGCCAGGTGGCGGGGAGCGTCCAACACTCCTACGAGCAGTACTTC
NA,TRBJ1-1,TRBV25-1,NA,CASSASAKGNTEAFF,TGTGCCAGCAGTGCGAGTGCAAAGGGGAACACTGAAGCTTTCTTT
NA,TRBJ2-3,TRBV6-2/TRBV6-3,NA,CASSYSGGRRTDTQYF,TGTGCCAGCAGTTACTCGGGGGGTCGACGCACAGATACGCAGTATTTT
NA,TRBJ1-6,TRBV5-1,NA,CASTLTPGDNSPLHF,TGCGCCAGCACATTGACTCCCGGGGATAATTCACCCCTCCACTTT
NA,TRBJ1-5,TRBV7-2,NA,CASSLQGNQPQHF,TGTGCCAGCAGCTTACAAGGGAATCAGCCCCAGCATTTT
NA,TRBJ2-7,TRBV2,NA,CASSEGRDTSYEQYF,TGTGCCAGCAGTGAGGGGAGGGACACTTCCTACGAGCAGTACTTC
NA,TRBJ1-2,TRBV30,NA,CAWSVKPNGYTF,TGTGCCTGGAGTGTCAAGCCTAACGGCTACACCTTC
TRBD2,TRBJ2-4,TRBV4-3,NA,CASSQDHLAGYPNIQYF,TGCGCCAGCAGCCAAGATCATCTAGCGGGGTATCCAAACATTCAGTACTTC
NA,TRBJ1-1,TRBV5-1,once,CASSLAHRPRGIEAFF,TGCGCCAGCAGCTTGGCCCATCGGCCGCGGGGAATTGAAGCTTTCTTT
NA,TRBJ1-1,TRBV6-4,NA,CASSDSPYGTEAFF,TGTGCCAGCAGTGACTCCCCGTATGGCACTGAAGCTTTCTTT
TRBD1,TRBJ2-1,TRBV7-6,NA,CASSQLGQGYNEQFF,TGTGCCAGCAGCCAACTGGGACAGGGCTACAATGAGCAGTTCTTC
NA,TRBJ2-3,TRBV7-9,NA,CASSPRAEIGSDTQYF,TGTGCCAGCAGCCCCAGGGCTGAGATCGGGTCGGATACGCAGTATTTT
TRBD2,TRBJ2-5,TRBV5-1,NA,CASSLTASGGAQTQYF,TGCGCCAGCAGCTTGACGGCTAGCGGGGGGGCACAGACCCAGTACTTC
NA,TRBJ1-2,TRBV3-1/TRBV3-2,NA,CASSPETESNYGYTF,TGTGCCAGCAGCCCCGAGACAGAGTCTAACTATGGCTACACCTTC
NA,TRBJ1-6,TRBV6-1,NA,CASSEGSGSIGSPLHF,TGTGCCAGCAGTGAAGGATCCGGGTCCATAGGTTCACCCCTCCACTTT
NA,TRBJ2-1,TRBV2,NA,CASSDRVDNEQFF,TGTGCCAGCAGTGACAGGGTAGACAATGAGCAGTTCTTC
TRBD1,TRBJ2-2,TRBV7-6,NA,CASSLSQGATGELFF,TGTGCCAGCAGCTTAAGTCAGGGGGCAACCGGGGAGCTGTTTTTT
NA,TRBJ1-1,TRBV13,NA,CASSSRDGGNTEAFF,TGTGCCAGCAGCTCTAGGGACGGGGGGAACACTGAAGCTTTCTTT
TRBD1,TRBJ1-2,TRBV7-9,NA,CASSLGTGESYGYTF,TGTGCCAGCAGCTTGGGGACAGGGGAATCCTATGGCTACACCTTC
NA,TRBJ1-6,TRBV6-4,NA,CASSTENNSPLHF,TGTGCCAGCTCAACAGAAAATAATTCACCCCTCCACTTT
NA,TRBJ1-1,TRBV30,NA,CAWRRGSYTEAFF,TGTGCCTGGAGACGAGGGTCTTACACTGAAGCTTTCTTT
NA,TRBJ2-5,TRBV5-5,once,CASSLEGLETQYF,TGTGCCAGCAGCTTGGAGGGGCTGGAGACCCAGTACTTC
NA,TRBJ2-1,TRBV27,NA,CASSLLGGDGNEQFF,TGTGCCAGCAGTTTATTAGGGGGTGACGGCAATGAGCAGTTCTTC
NA,TRBJ1-1,TRBV6-2/TRBV6-3,NA,CASSYSTAPPVNTEAFF,TGTGCCAGCAGTTACTCCACCGCACCACCCGTGAACACTGAAGCTTTCTTT
NA,TRBJ2-7,TRBV10-1,NA,CASSVASVVSEQYF,TGCGCCAGCAGTGTAGCTAGCGTCGTAAGCGAGCAGTACTTC
NA,TRBJ1-6,TRBV5-4,few,CAPPRRYNSPLHF,TGTGCCCCCCCGAGGAGATATAATTCACCCCTCCACTTT
TRBD1,TRBJ1-2,TRBV2,few,CASRGTGAKYGYTF,TGTGCCAGCAGAGGGACAGGGGCGAAGTATGGCTACACCTTC
NA,TRBJ1-4,TRBV3-1/TRBV3-2,NA,CASSQEFATNEKLFF,TGTGCCAGCAGCCAAGAGTTCGCAACTAATGAAAAACTGTTTTTT
NA,TRBJ2-4,TRBV9,NA,CASSPLSGESSIQYF,TGTGCCAGCAGCCCGCTATCAGGGGAATCCTCCATTCAGTACTTC
NA,TRBJ2-7,TRBV6-6,once,CATSQGIDEQYF,TGTGCCACCTCCCAGGGTATCGACGAGCAGTACTTC
TRBD1,TRBJ1-1,TRBV6-5,NA,CASSYAGTVNTEAFF,TGTGCCAGCAGTTACGCCGGGACAGTGAACACTGAAGCTTTCTTT
NA,TRBJ2-2,TRBV7-9,NA,CASSSIGPENTGELFF,TGTGCCAGCAGCTCCATCGGCCCCGAAAACACCGGGGAGCTGTTTTTT
TRBD2,TRBJ2-3,TRBV11-3,NA,CASSFGGTSITNF,TGTGCCAGCAGCTTCGGAGGGACTAGCATTACGAATTTT
NA,TRBJ1-5,TRBV6-6,NA,CASSSRASDTQPQHF,TGTGCCAGCAGTTCAAGGGCGTCGGACACTCAGCCCCAGCATTTT
NA,TRBJ1-1,TRBV18,NA,CASSPPNRALGAFF,TGTGCCAGCTCACCACCGAACAGGGCCCTAGGAGCTTTCTTT
TRBD1,TRBJ2-1,TRBV5-1,NA,CASSLIAGQGINNEQFF,TGCGCCAGCAGCTTAATAGCTGGACAGGGAATAAACAATGAGCAGTTCTTC
TRBD2,TRBJ2-2,TRBV5-1,NA,CASSLSSGYTGELFF,TGCGCCAGCAGCTTGTCTAGCGGATACACCGGGGAGCTGTTTTTT
NA,TRBJ2-1,TRBV5-1,NA,CASSLDTDEQFF,TGCGCCAGCAGCTTGGATACGGATGAGCAGTTCTTC
NA,TRBJ2-5,TRBV6-4,NA,CASSDSHSPRETQYF,TGTGCCAGCAGTGACTCGCACTCCCCTCGGGAGACCCAGTACTTC
NA,TRBJ2-3,TRBV7-2,NA,CASSLGLTTDTQYF,TGTGCCAGCAGCTTAGGCCTTACCACCGATACGCAGTATTTT
NA,TRBJ1-5,TRBV25-1,NA,CASSGEGGNQPQHF,TGTGCCAGCAGTGGCGAGGGTGGCAATCAGCCCCAGCATTTT
NA,TRBJ2-7,TRBV4-1,few,CASSPGEPYEQYF,TGCGCCAGCAGCCCCGGGGAGCCCTACGAGCAGTACTTC
TRBD1,TRBJ2-7,TRBV7-8,many,CASSPGGATYEQYF,TGTGCCAGCAGCCCAGGGGGCGCGACCTACGAGCAGTACTTC
NA,TRBJ2-5,TRBV11-2,NA,CASSLETPMTQYF,TGTGCCAGCAGCTTAGAAACCCCGATGACCCAGTACTTC
NA,TRBJ1-3,TRBV3-1/TRBV3-2,few,CASSQPPGTLIDGGNTIYF,TGTGCCAGCAGCCAGCCCCCCGGGACGCTAATCGACGGTGGAAACACCATATATTTT
TRBD1,TRBJ1-1,TRBV5-5,NA,CASSLGPGQRNTEAFF,TGTGCCAGCAGCTTAGGGCCGGGACAGAGGAACACTGAAGCTTTCTTT
NA,TRBJ1-6,TRBV5-5,NA,CASSATGGGNNSPLHF,TGTGCCAGCAGCGCGACAGGTGGTGGAAATAATTCACCCCTCCACTTT
TRBD2,TRBJ2-1,TRBV3-1/TRBV3-2,once,CASSQNFQSWLAGDEQFF,TGTGCCAGCAGCCAGAACTTCCAATCGTGGCTAGCGGGGGATGAGCAGTTCTTC
NA,TRBJ2-6,TRBV11-2,once,CASSAGYRLSSGANVLTF,TGTGCCAGCAGCGCAGGCTACAGGTTATCATCTGGGGCCAACGTCCTGACTTTC